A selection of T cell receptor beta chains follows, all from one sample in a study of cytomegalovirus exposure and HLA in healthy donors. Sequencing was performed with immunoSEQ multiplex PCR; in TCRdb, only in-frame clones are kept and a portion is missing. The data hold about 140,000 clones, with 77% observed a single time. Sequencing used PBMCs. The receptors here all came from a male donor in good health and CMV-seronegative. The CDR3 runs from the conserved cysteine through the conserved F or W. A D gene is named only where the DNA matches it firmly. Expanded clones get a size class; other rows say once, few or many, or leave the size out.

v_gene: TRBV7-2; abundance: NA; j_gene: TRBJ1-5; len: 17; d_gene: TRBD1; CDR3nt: TGTGCCAGCAGCTCTTCTTTCGGGACAGGGAGCAATCAGCCCCAGCATTTT; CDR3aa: CASSSSFGTGSNQPQHF
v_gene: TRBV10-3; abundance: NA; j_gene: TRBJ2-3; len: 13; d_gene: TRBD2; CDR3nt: TGTGCCATCGAGGGGACTAGCGGAGATACGCAGTATTTT; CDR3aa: CAIEGTSGDTQYF
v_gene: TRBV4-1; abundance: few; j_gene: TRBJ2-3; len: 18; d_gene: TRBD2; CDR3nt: TGCGCCAGCAGCCAGGTCCACGTTGGTAGCGGGGGGGCAGATACGCAGTATTTT; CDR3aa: CASSQVHVGSGGADTQYF
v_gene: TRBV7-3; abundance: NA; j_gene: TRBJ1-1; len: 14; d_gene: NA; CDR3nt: TGTGCCAGCAGCTTAGACAGGTTGAGCACTGAAGCTTTCTTT; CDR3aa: CASSLDRLSTEAFF
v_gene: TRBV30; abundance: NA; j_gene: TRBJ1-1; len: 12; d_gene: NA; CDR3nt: TGTGCCTGGAGTGCGACCGGGACACAAGCTTTCTTT; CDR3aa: CAWSATGTQAFF
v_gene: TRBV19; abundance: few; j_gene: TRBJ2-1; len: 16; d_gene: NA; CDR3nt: TGTGCCAGTAGTACTACCCCGGTGCCCCCGAGGAATGAGCAGTTCTTC; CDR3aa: CASSTTPVPPRNEQFF
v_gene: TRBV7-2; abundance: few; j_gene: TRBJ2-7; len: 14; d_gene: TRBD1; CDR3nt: TGTGCCAGCAGCCAAGACAGGGGGCCCTACGAGCAGTACTTC; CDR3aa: CASSQDRGPYEQYF
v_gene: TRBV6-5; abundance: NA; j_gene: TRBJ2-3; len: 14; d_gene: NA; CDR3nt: TGTGCCAGCAGTTACCGGAGCATTACCGATACGCAGTATTTT; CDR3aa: CASSYRSITDTQYF
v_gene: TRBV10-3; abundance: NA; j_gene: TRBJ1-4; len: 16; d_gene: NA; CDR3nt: TGTGCCATTAGATCGGGCGGAGGAGGGGGGGATGAAAAACTGTTTTTT; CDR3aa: CAIRSGGGGGDEKLFF
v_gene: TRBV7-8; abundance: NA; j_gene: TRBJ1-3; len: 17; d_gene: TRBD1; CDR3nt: TGTGCCAGCAGCGCCCGGACAGGGGGCTCTAGTGGAAACACCATATATTTT; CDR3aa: CASSARTGGSSGNTIYF
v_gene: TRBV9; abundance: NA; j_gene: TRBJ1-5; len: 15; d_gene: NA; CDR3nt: TGTGCCAGCAGCGTAGAGGGGACACCTTTTCAGCCCCAGCATTTT; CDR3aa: CASSVEGTPFQPQHF
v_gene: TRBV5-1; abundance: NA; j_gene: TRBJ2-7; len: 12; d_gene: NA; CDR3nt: TGCGCCAGCAGCGGGGCCTCCTACGAGCAGTACTTC; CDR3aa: CASSGASYEQYF
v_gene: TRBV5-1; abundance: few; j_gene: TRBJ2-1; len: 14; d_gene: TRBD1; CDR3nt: TGCGCCAGCTTACCCGGACAGGGTTACAATGAGCAGTTCTTC; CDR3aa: CASLPGQGYNEQFF
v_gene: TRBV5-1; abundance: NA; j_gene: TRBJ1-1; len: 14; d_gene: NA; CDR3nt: TGCGCCAGCAGCTTGGGTACTATGAACACTGAAGCTTTCTTT; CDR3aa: CASSLGTMNTEAFF
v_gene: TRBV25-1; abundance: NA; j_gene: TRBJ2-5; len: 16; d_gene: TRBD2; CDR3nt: TGTGCCAGCAGTGAACGGACTAGCGGGAGTTTCGAGACCCAGTACTTC; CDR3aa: CASSERTSGSFETQYF